A single sample gave rise to the 21 T cell receptor beta chains below, sequenced in a study of shared clonotypes between healthy human individuals. Repertoires were generated with immunoSEQ multiplex PCR, while TCRdb's copy carries only in-frame clones and drops some. This table holds roughly 1,000,000 clones, about 80% found once. Sequenced material: memory CD4+ T cells from PBMCs. Subset in this sample: CD45RA-negative fraction. The receptors here all came from a man aged 18 to 30 in good health. Some clones in this sample may be carry-over from other donors' samples.

The table lists this clone with a count of one. V is TRBV29-1 and J is TRBJ2-7; the D call may be TRBD1 or TRBD2 (7 bases each). The CDR3 runs to 13 residues. Trimming shortened V by 6 bases and J by 6 bases, and 18 bases separated the two germline ends. The V gene's germline CDR1 is SQVTM and CDR2 ANQGSEA. This chain's CDR3 is CSVGRLAGGEQYF. CDR3 nucleotide sequence: TGCAGCGTGGGAAGACTAGCAGGGGGCGAGCAGTACTTC.

The chain has TRBV6-1 and TRBJ2-1; the match to TRBD1 covers 12 bases. This CDR3 has 15 residues. With 5 bases clipped from V and 8 bases from J, the junction kept 7 bases outside the gene matches. Germline CDR1 and CDR2: MNHNS and SASEGT. This chain's CDR3 is CASSPRGTGGDEQFF. The CDR3 DNA reads TGTGCCAGCAGTCCTAGGGGGACAGGGGGCGATGAGCAGTTCTTC.

V gene TRBV5-1 combines with J gene TRBJ2-5, with a weak D call TRBD2 (5 bases). V lost 5 bases to trimming and J lost 0 bases, with 8 bases between them. The CDR3 has 13 amino acids. Germline V gives CDR1 SGHRS, CDR2 YFSETQ. CDR3 residues: CASREGNQETQYF. CDR3 DNA: TGCGCCAGCAGAGAGGGAAACCAAGAGACCCAGTACTTC.

This clone was counted only a few times. The chain employs TRBV5-1 and TRBJ1-1; no firm D call. Trimming left V 4 bases short and J 0 bases short, with 10 bases between. Germline lookup yields CDR1 SGHRS and CDR2 YFSETQ. The CDR3 loop spans 14 amino acids. In DNA form, the CDR3 reads TGCGCCAGCAGCAGTGGGCCAGTGAACACTGAAGCTTTCTTT. Its protein product is CASSSGPVNTEAFF.

This clone turned up a few times. The chain uses TRBV7-9 and TRBJ2-2, with a weak D call TRBD2 (6 bases). Germline-derived CDR1 and CDR2 are SEHNR and FQNEAQ (reference sequence). V was clipped by 2 bases and J by 5 bases, with 18 bases between them. The CDR3 covers 17 residues. The CDR3 DNA is TGTGCCAGCAGCTTATATTTCGGGCGGGATGGAACCGGGGAGCTGTTTTTT. This encodes CASSLYFGRDGTGELFF.

The J gene is TRBJ1-4, the V gene TRBV2; 9 bases align to TRBD1. Germline V gene sequence: CDR1 SNHLY, CDR2 FYNNEI. This CDR3 contains 14 residues. V dropped 6 bases and J dropped 6; count of bases not matched to a gene: 5. Here the CDR3 DNA reads TGTGCCAGCAGGGACGGGACAGGGTATGAAAAACTGTTTTTT. It translates to CASRDGTGYEKLFF.

A remark on this clone: Other DNA sequences in this sample translate to the same CDR3. This chain uses TRBV7-2 with TRBJ2-7; 8 positions match TRBD1. CDR1 is SGHTA and CDR2 is FQGNSA in the germline V gene. The CDR3 has 13 amino acids. The J segment lost 4 bases and the V segment lost 1 base, leaving 0 bases of the junction unmatched. The chain's CDR3 is CASSLDRGYEQYF. The CDR3 DNA is TGTGCCAGCAGCTTAGACAGGGGGTACGAGCAGTACTTC.

Ten or more counts support this clone. The chain employs TRBV7-2 and TRBJ1-2, with D perhaps TRBD1 (5 bases). V lost 1 base, J lost 0 bases, and 9 bases lay in between. The CDR3 loop spans 15 amino acids. Germline V CDR1 and CDR2: SGHTA, FQGNSA. The CDR3 protein is CASSLGDRPNYGYTF. CDR3 coding DNA: TGTGCCAGCAGCTTAGGGGACCGGCCTAACTATGGCTACACCTTC.

The chain combines TRBV18 with TRBJ2-6; 9 bases match TRBD1. Germline loops: CDR1 KGHSH, CDR2 LQKENI. Trimming removed 3 bases from V and 0 bases from J; junction bases left unmatched: 6. This CDR3 has 18 residues. This CDR3 reads CASSPGQGRNSGANVLTF. The CDR3 nucleotides read TGTGCCAGCTCACCCGGACAGGGGAGAAACTCTGGGGCCAACGTCCTGACTTTC.

V gene TRBV18 combines with J gene TRBJ2-1; possibly TRBD2 for D (5 bases). There are 12 residues in the CDR3. The V and J ends lost 6 bases and 6 bases respectively, with 9 bases between them. The V gene's germline CDR1 is KGHSH and CDR2 LQKENI. The CDR3 DNA reads as TGTGCCAGCTCTGAGGGATTCAATGAGCAGTTCTTC. It yields the protein CASSEGFNEQFF.

To note about this clone: This sequence may be a read error, since a much larger clone differs from it by one base. This chain joins TRBV2 and TRBJ2-7; D not certain. The V end was cut by 7 bases, the J end by 0 bases, with 4 bases between. Germline V lookup: CDR1 SNHLY, CDR2 FYNNEI. The length of the CDR3 is 11 residues. DNA for the CDR3: TGTGCCAGCATGAGCTCCTACGAGCAGTACTTC. Amino acid sequence: CASMSSYEQYF.

This chain uses TRBV19 with TRBJ1-4, with D maybe TRBD1 (6 bases). V lost 6 bases, J lost 0 bases, and 23 bases lay in between. The CDR3 loop spans 19 amino acids. Looked up from germline, CDR1 is LNHDA and CDR2 is SQIVND (reference sequence). CDR3 DNA sequence: TGTGCCAGTAGCAACTTCGGGGGGGCGCGTGGAGCAACTAATGAAAAACTGTTTTTT. Its protein product is CASSNFGGARGATNEKLFF.

The V gene is TRBV28, the J gene TRBJ2-7; D possibly corresponds to TRBD1 (6 bases). In germline, CDR1 is MDHEN, CDR2 SYDVKM. The CDR3 contains 15 residues. Trimming removed 6 bases at V and 0 bases at J, with 15 bases between. CDR3 amino acids: CASSRPGHSSYEQYF. The CDR3 nucleotides read TGTGCCAGCAGCCGTCCGGGACACAGCTCCTACGAGCAGTACTTC. The whole variable domain, filled in from reference TRBV28 and TRBJ2-7, reads DVKVTQSSRYLVKRTGEKVFLECVQDMDHENMFWYRQDPGLGLRLIYFSYDVKMKEKGDIPEGYSVSREKKERFSLILESASTNQTSMYLCASSRPGHSSYEQYFGPGTRLTVT.

Regarding this clone: An end of the junction does not agree with germline; a read error may underlie this. The chain uses TRBV2 and TRBJ2-2, with unresolved D. Germline V gene data show CDR1 as SNHLY and CDR2 as FYNNEI. The CDR3 extends over 15 amino acids. CDR3 loop: CASIRDRTNNGELFF. CDR3 bases: TGTGCCAGCATTAGGGATAGAACCAACAACGGGGAGCTGTTTTTT.

The rearrangement links TRBV10-3 to TRBJ2-1; TRBD2 aligns across 15 bases. Trimming removed 7 bases from V and 12 bases from J; junction bases left unmatched: 7. Germline V gene data show CDR1 as ENHRY and CDR2 as SYGVKD. This CDR3 region has 14 residues. In DNA form, the CDR3 reads TGTGCCATCAAAGGGACTAGCGGGAGGTTGGGGCAGTTCTTC. This codes for CAIKGTSGRLGQFF.

V gene TRBV6-1 combines with J gene TRBJ2-7, with no clear D. The CDR3 runs 15 residues. Germline V gene sequence: CDR1 MNHNS, CDR2 SASEGT. V was pared by 3 bases and J by 1 base, with 13 bases between. CDR3 nucleotides: TGTGCCAGCAGTGATAGAACAGTAGGATCCTACGAGCAGTACTTC. Its protein product is CASSDRTVGSYEQYF.

This chain joins TRBV28 and TRBJ1-1; D possibly corresponds to TRBD1 (6 bases). The CDR3 length is 14 residues. Germline assignment: CDR1 MDHEN and CDR2 SYDVKM. Trimming pared 3 bases from V and 7 bases from J, leaving 15 bases between. This CDR3 is CASSFPGALGEAFF. For the CDR3, the DNA is TGTGCCAGCAGTTTCCCAGGGGCGTTGGGTGAAGCTTTCTTT.

This clone has just a few counts. The V call is TRBV10-3, the J call TRBJ1-1; 7 bases are a match to TRBD1. Trimming removed 3 bases from V and 3 bases from J; junction bases left unmatched: 4. The germline V gene encodes CDR1 ENHRY and CDR2 SYGVKD. The CDR3 sequence is 14 residues long. The CDR3 loop is CAISEDRDYTEAFF. The CDR3 nucleotides are TGTGCCATCAGTGAAGACAGGGATTACACTGAAGCTTTCTTT.

This chain connects TRBV2 to TRBJ2-1; D is perhaps TRBD2 (5 bases). Deletions cut 7 bases from V and 2 bases from J, with 12 bases between. This CDR3 is built from 14 residues. CDR1 SNHLY and CDR2 FYNNEI come from the germline V gene. This chain's CDR3 is CASNQRGPYNEQFF. The CDR3, as DNA: TGTGCCAGCAACCAACGAGGGCCCTACAATGAGCAGTTCTTC.

V gene TRBV6-5 combines with J gene TRBJ2-2; no clear D. Germline V gene lookup returns CDR1 MNHEY and CDR2 SVGAGI. V lost 2 bases and J 8 bases, leaving 12 bases between the germline ends. The CDR3 covers 14 residues. CDR3 DNA sequence: TGTGCCAGCAGTTACACACGGAGACAAGGGGAGCTGTTTTTT. Translating gives CASSYTRRQGELFF.

The chain carries TRBV28 and TRBJ2-5, with D hard to call. V was trimmed by 3 bases and J by 5 bases, leaving 16 bases between them. The CDR3 loop spans 15 amino acids. Germline V gene lookup returns CDR1 MDHEN and CDR2 SYDVKM. The CDR3 DNA is TGTGCCAGCAGTTTTGTACGTTTCCTAGGGGAGACCCAGTACTTC. Amino acids: CASSFVRFLGETQYF. The full variable domain, with the rest looked up from reference TRBV28 and TRBJ2-5, is DVKVTQSSRYLVKRTGEKVFLECVQDMDHENMFWYRQDPGLGLRLIYFSYDVKMKEKGDIPEGYSVSREKKERFSLILESASTNQTSMYLCASSFVRFLGETQYFGPGTRLLVL.